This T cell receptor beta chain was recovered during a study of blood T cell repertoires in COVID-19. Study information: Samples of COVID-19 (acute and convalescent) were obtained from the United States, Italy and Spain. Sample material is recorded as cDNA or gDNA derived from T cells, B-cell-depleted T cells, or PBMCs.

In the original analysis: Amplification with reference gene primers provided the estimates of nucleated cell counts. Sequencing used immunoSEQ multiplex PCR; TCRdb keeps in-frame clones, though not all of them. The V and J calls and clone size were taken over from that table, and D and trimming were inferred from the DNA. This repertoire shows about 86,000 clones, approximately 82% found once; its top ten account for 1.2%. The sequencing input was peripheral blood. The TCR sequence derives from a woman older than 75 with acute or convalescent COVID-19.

The chain's CDR3 is CASSLAPSAGETQYF. The CDR3 DNA is TGTGCCAGCAGCTTAGCTCCTAGCGCCGGCGAGACCCAGTACTTC. The chain has TRBV7-2 and TRBJ2-5; possibly TRBD2 for D (6 bases). The CDR3 sequence is 15 residues long. Between the trimmed V and J ends, which lost 0 bases and 5 bases, there was a span of 13 bases. Germline CDR1 and CDR2: SGHTA and FQGNSA.